This is a list of T cell receptor beta chains from one sample in a study of response to subunit inactivated influenza vaccine. One entry per CDR3 protein results from TCRdb running MiXCR on the RT-PCR reads. The sample lists under 950,000 distinct CDR3 sequences, around 20% occurring once. The sequencing used PBMCs from blood, collected approximately 5 days after vaccination. These receptors all stem from a man aged 50 or older who received an inactivated influenza vaccine. Each CDR3 is given with its conserved first and last residue. D genes are given only for firm matches. Size is stated for part of the rows, as once, few or many counts, or as a class when the clone is expanded.

J gene: TRBJ2-2
clone size: many
D gene: -
CDR3 length: 12
V gene: TRBV6-5
CDR3 DNA: TGTGCCACCGAAGGAATCGAAGGGGAGCTGTTTTTT
CDR3 protein: CATEGIEGELFF

J gene: TRBJ2-1
clone size: once
D gene: TRBD1
CDR3 length: 19
V gene: TRBV9
CDR3 DNA: TGTGCCAGCAGCGTTTTTGTGGGGAGACAGGGGGGCCTTGGGGATGAGCAGTTCTTC
CDR3 protein: CASSVFVGRQGGLGDEQFF

J gene: TRBJ2-4
clone size: few
D gene: TRBD2
CDR3 length: 16
V gene: TRBV12-3/TRBV12-4
CDR3 DNA: TGTGCCAGCAGTCAAGGACTAGCGGGGCTCAAAAACATTCAGTACTTC
CDR3 protein: CASSQGLAGLKNIQYF

J gene: TRBJ2-2
clone size: many
D gene: -
CDR3 length: 15
V gene: TRBV20-1
CDR3 DNA: TGCAGTGCTAGAGATCTGGGCAGGGGTACCGGGGAGCTGTTTTTT
CDR3 protein: CSARDLGRGTGELFF

J gene: TRBJ1-1
clone size: many
D gene: TRBD1
CDR3 length: 15
V gene: TRBV20-1
CDR3 DNA: TGCAGTGCTTTCAAAACCAGGACAGGGGACACTGAAGCTTTCTTT
CDR3 protein: CSAFKTRTGDTEAFF

J gene: TRBJ2-2
clone size: many
D gene: -
CDR3 length: 16
V gene: TRBV5-6
CDR3 DNA: TGTGCCAGCAGCGCCCAGGGGGGGCGGGACACCGGGGAGCTGTTTTTT
CDR3 protein: CASSAQGGRDTGELFF

J gene: TRBJ1-1
clone size: many
D gene: -
CDR3 length: 14
V gene: TRBV20-1
CDR3 DNA: TGCAGTGCTACGCTCCCCAGGGTGAACACTGAAGCTTTCTTT
CDR3 protein: CSATLPRVNTEAFF

J gene: TRBJ2-7
clone size: few
D gene: -
CDR3 length: 13
V gene: TRBV20-1
CDR3 DNA: TGCAGTGCTAGTGTCAGGGGCCTCTACGAGCAGTACTTC
CDR3 protein: CSASVRGLYEQYF

J gene: TRBJ2-2
clone size: few
D gene: -
CDR3 length: 17
V gene: TRBV4-1
CDR3 DNA: TGCGCCAGCAGCCCGATTGGGCGGAGGAGGAACACCGGGGAGCTGTTTTTT
CDR3 protein: CASSPIGRRRNTGELFF

J gene: TRBJ2-4
clone size: -
D gene: -
CDR3 length: 12
V gene: TRBV12-3/TRBV12-4
CDR3 DNA: TGTGCCAGCAGTTTTTGGGAAAACATTCAGTACTTC
CDR3 protein: CASSFWENIQYF

J gene: TRBJ2-7
clone size: few
D gene: -
CDR3 length: 15
V gene: TRBV7-2
CDR3 DNA: TGTGCCAGCAGCTTATTGACGCGAGGAGGCCACGAGCAGTACTTC
CDR3 protein: CASSLLTRGGHEQYF

J gene: TRBJ1-2
clone size: few
D gene: -
CDR3 length: 15
V gene: TRBV5-1
CDR3 DNA: TGCGCCAGCAGCTTGAATACCGCATTTGGCTATGGCTACACCTTC
CDR3 protein: CASSLNTAFGYGYTF

J gene: TRBJ2-1
clone size: -
D gene: -
CDR3 length: 15
V gene: TRBV5-1
CDR3 DNA: TGCGCCAGCAGCTTGGGGGCAGGGAAATACAATGAGCAGTTCTTC
CDR3 protein: CASSLGAGKYNEQFF

J gene: TRBJ2-1
clone size: many
D gene: -
CDR3 length: 9
V gene: TRBV29-1
CDR3 DNA: TGCAGCGTTGGGTATGAGCAGTTCTTC
CDR3 protein: CSVGYEQFF

J gene: TRBJ1-2
clone size: few
D gene: TRBD1
CDR3 length: 15
V gene: TRBV28
CDR3 DNA: TGTGCCAGCAGGCCCGGGACAGGGGAGCACTATGGCTACACCTTC
CDR3 protein: CASRPGTGEHYGYTF

J gene: TRBJ1-3
clone size: few
D gene: -
CDR3 length: 15
V gene: TRBV4-3
CDR3 DNA: TGCGCCAGCAGCCAATCCGGGACCTCTGGAAACACCATATATTTT
CDR3 protein: CASSQSGTSGNTIYF

J gene: TRBJ2-2
clone size: -
D gene: -
CDR3 length: 15
V gene: TRBV29-1
CDR3 DNA: TGCAGCGTTCGTACCGGGACACCTAACACCGGGGAGCTGTTTTTT
CDR3 protein: CSVRTGTPNTGELFF

J gene: TRBJ2-5
clone size: -
D gene: TRBD1
CDR3 length: 15
V gene: TRBV29-1
CDR3 DNA: TGCAGCGTAGAACTCCGGGACAGGGACCAAGAGACCCAGTACTTC
CDR3 protein: CSVELRDRDQETQYF

J gene: TRBJ2-5
clone size: few
D gene: TRBD1
CDR3 length: 15
V gene: TRBV6-1
CDR3 DNA: TGTGCCAGCAACCTACTCAGGGACAGGGGAGAGACCCAGTACTTC
CDR3 protein: CASNLLRDRGETQYF

J gene: TRBJ2-7
clone size: -
D gene: -
CDR3 length: 14
V gene: TRBV24-1
CDR3 DNA: TGTGCCACCAGTGACAGGGTGAGGCCCTACGAGCAGTACTTC
CDR3 protein: CATSDRVRPYEQYF

J gene: TRBJ2-2
clone size: few
D gene: -
CDR3 length: 13
V gene: TRBV12-3/TRBV12-4
CDR3 DNA: TGTGCCAGCAGATTCCGGTTCGCCGGGGAGCTGTTTTTT
CDR3 protein: CASRFRFAGELFF

J gene: TRBJ2-1
clone size: -
D gene: TRBD2
CDR3 length: 18
V gene: TRBV11-1
CDR3 DNA: TGTGCCAGCAGCGGAGGGACTAGCGGGAGGCCCCTAGGGAATGAGCAGTTCTTC
CDR3 protein: CASSGGTSGRPLGNEQFF

J gene: TRBJ2-5
clone size: -
D gene: -
CDR3 length: 13
V gene: TRBV20-1
CDR3 DNA: TGCAGTGCTAGAGACACCGACCAAGAGACCCAGTACTTC
CDR3 protein: CSARDTDQETQYF

J gene: TRBJ2-7
clone size: -
D gene: TRBD1
CDR3 length: 15
V gene: TRBV7-6
CDR3 DNA: TGTGCCAGCAGCTTGGCATCGGGACAGGGGAACGAGCAGTACTTC
CDR3 protein: CASSLASGQGNEQYF

J gene: TRBJ2-5
clone size: -
D gene: TRBD2
CDR3 length: 15
V gene: TRBV7-2
CDR3 DNA: TGTGCCAGCAGTCGCGCGGGGGGGCGGCAAGAGACCCAGTACTTC
CDR3 protein: CASSRAGGRQETQYF

J gene: TRBJ1-2
clone size: -
D gene: TRBD1
CDR3 length: 15
V gene: TRBV20-1
CDR3 DNA: TGCTGTGCTCGCAAACCGGGACAGGGGACCGGAGGCTACACCTTC
CDR3 protein: CCARKPGQGTGGYTF

J gene: TRBJ2-7
clone size: few
D gene: -
CDR3 length: 14
V gene: TRBV12-3/TRBV12-4
CDR3 DNA: TGTGCCAGCAGTTTGAGGCAGAAGCCCTACGAGCAGTACTTC
CDR3 protein: CASSLRQKPYEQYF

J gene: TRBJ2-3
clone size: -
D gene: -
CDR3 length: 16
V gene: TRBV7-8
CDR3 DNA: TGTGCCAGCAGCAACCGGGACATTTCCTTCACAGATACGCAGTATTTT
CDR3 protein: CASSNRDISFTDTQYF

J gene: TRBJ1-4
clone size: -
D gene: -
CDR3 length: 13
V gene: TRBV27
CDR3 DNA: TGTGCCAGCAGTTTATTCCGGGATGAAAAACTGTTTTTT
CDR3 protein: CASSLFRDEKLFF

J gene: TRBJ2-5
clone size: -
D gene: -
CDR3 length: 14
V gene: TRBV20-1
CDR3 DNA: TGCAGTGCTACACCAGATCAGCCTCGGGAGACCCAGTACTTC
CDR3 protein: CSATPDQPRETQYF